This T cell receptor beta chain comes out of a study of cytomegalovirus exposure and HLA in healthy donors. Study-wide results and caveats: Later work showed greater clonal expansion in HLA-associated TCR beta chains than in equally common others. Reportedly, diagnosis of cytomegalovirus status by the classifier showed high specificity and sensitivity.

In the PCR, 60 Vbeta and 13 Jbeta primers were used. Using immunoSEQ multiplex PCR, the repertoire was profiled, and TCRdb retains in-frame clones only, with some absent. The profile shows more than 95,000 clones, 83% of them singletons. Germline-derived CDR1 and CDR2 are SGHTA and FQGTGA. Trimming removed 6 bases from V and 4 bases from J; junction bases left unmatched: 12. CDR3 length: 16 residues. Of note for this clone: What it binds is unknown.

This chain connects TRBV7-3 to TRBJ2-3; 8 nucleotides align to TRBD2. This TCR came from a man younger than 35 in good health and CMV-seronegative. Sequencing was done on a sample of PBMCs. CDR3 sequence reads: CASRRDSGISADTQYF. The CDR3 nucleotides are TGTGCCAGCAGGCGTGATAGCGGGATAAGTGCAGATACGCAGTATTTT.